This TCR beta chain was observed in a study of Tregs in tolerant kidney transplant recipients. Sequenced by immunoSEQ multiplex PCR; TCRdb stores in-frame clones only, minus some. The repertoire includes 75,000 to 95,000 clones, more than 90% of them detected once, and over 3.5% sits in the top ten. This clone counts as medium-sized. Its antigen is unknown. Study-level results: Biological reproducibility was not directly addressed in this study. The small number of patients limits these findings pending further validation.

The CDR3 length is 15 residues. Trimming removed 4 bases from V and 8 bases from J; junction bases left unmatched: 7. The germline CDR1 and CDR2 sequences are MNHEY and SVGAGI. V usage is TRBV6-5 and J usage is TRBJ2-1; 11 bases match TRBD2. The clonotype was recovered from a human donor in good health. Sequenced input: CD8+ T cells from blood. This CDR3 reads CASSFSGGATDEQFF. The CDR3 bases are TGTGCCAGCAGTTTTAGCGGGGGGGCCACCGATGAGCAGTTCTTC.